This TCR beta chain originates from a study of read filtering for tumor transcriptome and immune sequencing. Study in general: RNA-seq yielded only roughly 75 to 1,300 TCR reads, IR-seq about 4 to 10.27 million. Whole-study results and caveats: Single-read clonotypes: roughly 81% of IR-seq clonotypes (around 3.5% of reads), 74.6% of RNA-seq clonotypes (less than 50% of reads). RNA-seq captured clonotypes less deeply and reliably than IR-seq.

Germline V gives CDR1 SNHLY, CDR2 FYNNEI. The V gene lost 4 bases and the J gene lost 6 bases, with 12 bases spanning the gap. The CDR3 contains 13 residues. Every patient had bone marrow sampled while the disease was active. A remark on this clonotype: No antigen is known for it.

This library used 300 to 450 ng RNA and molecular barcoded adaptors spanning alpha/delta and beta/gamma chains. Using its own MiXCR run on the reads, TCRdb lists one record per CDR3 protein. This sample has 90,000 to 95,000 distinct CDR3 sequences, with about a fifth found just once. What was sequenced was a population of CD138-negative cells sorted from bone marrow. The V and J genes are TRBV2 and TRBJ2-5; D remains unclear. This TCR came from a donor older than 35 with multiple myeloma. The CDR3 sequence: CASSARGRKTQYF. The DNA for the CDR3 is TGTGCCAGCAGTGCTCGCGGTAGAAAGACCCAGTACTTC.